This T cell receptor (beta chain) is from a study of breast tumors, draining lymph nodes, adjacent tissues. TCRdb recomputed calls from the multiplex PCR reads with MiXCR, one row per CDR3 protein. Here the sample spans 200,000 or so distinct CDR3 sequences, roughly 29% being singletons. Whole-study results and caveats: The data were judged consistent with most tumor T cells coming from lymph node and expanding in tumor.

V lost 1 base to trimming and J lost 2 bases, with 11 bases between them. This CDR3 has 15 amino acids. Germline CDR1 SGHRS, CDR2 YFSETQ. The sample holds many counts of this clonotype. The antigen remains unidentified. Samples came from axillary lymph nodes draining the breast cancer. This sequence was found in a female donor with breast cancer. Some clones in this sample may be carry-over from other donors' samples. The rearrangement joins TRBV5-1 to TRBJ2-3, with D unresolved. Sample: axillary lymph node tissue. The CDR3 DNA reads TGCGCCAGCAGCTTGAAGGTAGCCTCCACAGATACGCAGTATTTT. This sequence encodes CASSLKVASTDTQYF.